This passage covers 3 T cell receptor beta chains from one sample sequenced in a study of T cell responses to AZD1222 COVID-19 vaccine. Profiled with immunoSEQ multiplex PCR; TCRdb holds only in-frame clones, not every one. The sample contains about 120,000 clones, approximately 93% of which appear only once. The sequencing used peripheral blood, collected on day 0 of AZD1222 vaccination. All receptors come from an adult in good health.

The rearrangement joins TRBV7-2 to TRBJ2-7; no definite D call. Germline loops: CDR1 SGHTA, CDR2 FQGNSA. This CDR3 contains 14 residues. The V gene lost 3 bases and the J gene lost 3 bases, with 12 bases spanning the gap. The CDR3 loop is CASSLVGIRYEQYF. CDR3 DNA: TGTGCCAGCAGCTTGGTTGGGATCCGCTACGAGCAGTACTTC.

The genes are TRBV3-1 (or the pseudogene TRBV3-2) and TRBJ1-1, with 8 positions matching TRBD1. The V segment lost 3 bases and the J segment 7 bases; nucleotides outside the gene matches: 7. The length of the CDR3 is 14 residues. In germline, CDR1 is LGHDT, CDR2 YNNKEL (reference sequence). CDR3 DNA: TGTGCCAGCAGCCAGAGACAGGGGTGGGGTGAAGCTTTCTTT. This sequence encodes CASSQRQGWGEAFF.

This sequence joins TRBV28 and TRBJ2-7, with D maybe TRBD1 (6 bases). Germline V gene lookup returns CDR1 MDHEN and CDR2 SYDVKM. The CDR3 spans 14 residues. The ends were cut back, 1 base at V and 4 bases at J, with 11 bases in the middle. The DNA for the CDR3 is TGTGCCAGCAGTTTATCCTGGGACATTTACGAGCAGTACTTC. Amino acids: CASSLSWDIYEQYF.